This T cell receptor (beta chain) originates from a study of cytomegalovirus exposure and HLA in healthy donors. Per the germline V gene, CDR1 is SGDLS and CDR2 is YYNGEE. Trimming removed 3 bases at V and 6 bases at J, with 15 bases between. The CDR3 covers 14 residues. Libraries were prepared by immunoSEQ multiplex PCR; TCRdb keeps only in-frame clonotypes and omits some of them. The sample lists about 44,000 clones, over 85% occurring once. Specimen: PBMCs. This sequence was found in a woman between 18 and 29 years old in good health and CMV-seronegative. The chain employs TRBV9 and TRBJ1-2, with D possibly TRBD1 on 5 matching bases. The CDR3 DNA reads as TGTGCCAGCAGCGATCCAGGGCATTTAGATGGCTACACCTTC. Its protein is CASSDPGHLDGYTF.